These 24 T cell receptor beta chains share one sample of origin, sequenced in a study of cytomegalovirus exposure and HLA in healthy donors. 60 Vbeta and 13 Jbeta primers were used in PCR. TCRdb's table, derived via immunoSEQ multiplex PCR, lists solely in-frame clones and lacks some. The table has about 160,000 clones, roughly four fifths seen once. The material sequenced was PBMCs. These TCRs come from a woman aged 45-59 years in good health and CMV-seropositive.

Comments on this clone: This sample also contains other DNA sequences that code for the same CDR3. The J gene is TRBJ1-2, the V gene TRBV5-6, with 7 bases aligning to TRBD1. Trimming removed 3 bases from V and 4 bases from J; junction bases left unmatched: 3. This CDR3 has 13 residues. The germline V gene encodes CDR1 SGHDT and CDR2 YYEEEE. CDR3 DNA sequence: TGTGCCAGCAGCTCGGGACAGTCCTATGGCTACACCTTC. This translates into CASSSGQSYGYTF.

V usage is TRBV7-2 and J usage is TRBJ2-1; 7 bases are shared with TRBD2. Germline V lookup: CDR1 SGHTA, CDR2 FQGNSA. V gave up 1 base and J gave up 0 bases; unmatched junction bases: 6. The CDR3 spans 17 residues. The CDR3 loop reads CASSLGGTTNSYNEQFF. The CDR3 DNA sequence: TGTGCCAGCAGCTTAGGAGGGACTACCAACTCCTACAATGAGCAGTTCTTC.

This clone was recorded once. The same CDR3 is also encoded by other DNA sequences in this sample. This chain connects TRBV5-1 to TRBJ1-1, with a weak D call TRBD1 (5 bases). This CDR3 comprises 14 residues. V was clipped by 0 bases and J by 3 bases, with 9 bases between them. CDR1 SGHRS and CDR2 YFSETQ come from the germline V gene. The CDR3: CASSLAGGDTEAFF. The CDR3 bases are TGCGCCAGCAGCTTGGCCGGGGGGGACACTGAAGCTTTCTTT.

The CDR3 region is CASIDSYSNQPQHF. CDR3 DNA: TGTGCCAGTATTGACTCCTATAGCAATCAGCCCCAGCATTTT. V and J are TRBV19 and TRBJ1-5; D gene uncertain. This CDR3 is built from 14 residues. V dropped 7 bases and J dropped 0 bases, with 10 bases sitting between them. Germline CDR1 reads LNHDA; CDR2 reads SQIVND (reference sequence).

This clone came up once. The genes are TRBV5-1 and TRBJ2-5; tentatively, D is TRBD2 (6 bases). The germline V and J ends were trimmed by 0 bases and 3 bases, with 9 bases remaining between them. The CDR3 covers 14 residues. CDR1 is SGHRS and CDR2 is YFSETQ in the germline V gene. CDR3 sequence: CASSLGSGKETQYF. CDR3 DNA: TGCGCCAGCAGCTTGGGTAGCGGAAAAGAGACCCAGTACTTC.

The rearrangement uses TRBV12-5 and TRBJ2-3, with D unresolved. Trimming cost V 3 bases and J 4 bases, with 2 bases left between them. From germline, CDR1 is LGHNT and CDR2 FRNRAP. The CDR3 extends over 11 amino acids. The CDR3 DNA reads TGTGCTAGTGGTTTCTCAGATACGCAGTATTTT. Residues: CASGFSDTQYF.

V usage is TRBV7-8 and J usage is TRBJ1-4, with D tentatively TRBD1 (5 bases). There are 15 residues in the CDR3. Germline-derived CDR1 and CDR2 are SGHVS and FQNEAQ. Trimming pared 1 base from V and 1 base from J, leaving 7 bases between. The CDR3 sequence: CASSLGGVTNEKLFF. The CDR3 nucleotides read TGTGCCAGCAGCTTAGGGGGGGTAACTAATGAAAAACTGTTTTTT.

The chain couples TRBV15 to TRBJ1-5; D might be TRBD1 (5 bases). Trimming took 3 bases from V and 1 from J, leaving 16 bases between them. Germline CDR1 reads LNHNV; CDR2 reads YYDKDF (reference sequence). The CDR3 sequence is 17 residues long. The CDR3 bases are TGTGCCACCAGCAGGGGGAGGGGAGGATTGAGCAATCAGCCCCAGCATTTT. It yields the protein CATSRGRGGLSNQPQHF.

This rearrangement joins TRBV2 to TRBJ2-5; 10 bases are shared with TRBD2. Germline CDR1 SNHLY, CDR2 FYNNEI. The trim removed 1 base at V and 6 bases at J, leaving 5 bases unmatched. This CDR3 has 15 amino acids. The CDR3 protein is CASSEDSGGKKTQYF. CDR3 DNA: TGTGCCAGCAGTGAAGATAGCGGGGGGAAAAAGACCCAGTACTTC.

This sequence joins TRBV5-1 and TRBJ1-1, with D tentatively TRBD1 (6 bases). The CDR3 length is 15 residues. Germline CDR1 SGHRS, CDR2 YFSETQ. V shed 2 bases and J shed 2 bases, with 13 bases lying between them. In nucleotides, the CDR3 is TGCGCCAGCAGCTTAAAACAGGGCGGCAACACTGAAGCTTTCTTT. Translating it yields CASSLKQGGNTEAFF.

This clone was seen a few times. The junction shows a germline mismatch at one end, possibly a read error. The CDR3 DNA sequence: TGTTCCAGCAGCTCCGTAGGGGGACAGGGCAATTCACCCCTCCACTTT. As protein: CSSSSVGGQGNSPLHF. This chain uses TRBV7-9 with TRBJ1-6; 9 bases are a match to TRBD1. This CDR3 has 16 residues. Germline V gene data show CDR1 as SEHNR and CDR2 as FQNEAQ (reference sequence).

This chain links TRBV2 with TRBJ1-1, with D unresolved. Germline V gene sequence: CDR1 SNHLY, CDR2 FYNNEI. CDR3 length equals 13 residues. With 2 bases removed from V and 6 bases from J, the gap between germline ends came to 10 bases. In DNA, the CDR3 is TGTGCCAGCAGTGAAAGCAGGTGGGCTGAAGCTTTCTTT. Translated: CASSESRWAEAFF.

V gene TRBV9 combines with J gene TRBJ2-1; a possible D gene is TRBD1 (6 bases). The germline gives CDR1 SGDLS, CDR2 YYNGEE. V was trimmed by 0 bases and J by 7 bases, leaving 11 bases between them. The CDR3 is 14 amino acids. The CDR3, as DNA: TGTGCCAGCAGCGTAGGAGGACAGCTGAATGAGCAGTTCTTC. Protein sequence: CASSVGGQLNEQFF.

This clone was counted between two and nine times. The chain carries TRBV2 and TRBJ2-7; D remains unclear. With 8 bases removed from V and 0 bases from J, the gap between germline ends came to 8 bases. Germline CDR1 SNHLY, CDR2 FYNNEI. The CDR3 is made up of 12 amino acids. The CDR3 DNA reads as TGTGCCAGCTCCGAGTCCTCCTACGAGCAGTACTTC. Its protein is CASSESSYEQYF.

The chain couples TRBV28 to TRBJ1-2, with 7 bases identical to TRBD1. This CDR3 is built from 12 residues. Germline V lookup: CDR1 MDHEN, CDR2 SYDVKM. J gave up 11 bases and V 5 bases, and 8 bases lay outside the gene matches. The CDR3 sequence is CASSTGQPGYTF. The DNA for the CDR3 is TGTGCCAGCAGTACGGGACAGCCCGGTTACACCTTC.

Comment on this clone: One end of the junction fails to match germline, which may point to a read error. The rearrangement links TRBV6-7 to TRBJ1-4; maybe TRBD1 (6 bases). TRBV6-7 is annotated as an ORF whose role is uncertain. This CDR3 comprises 16 residues. The chain's CDR3 is CASSYPGQTTNEKLSF. CDR3 DNA sequence: TGTGCCAGCAGTTACCCCGGACAGACAACTAATGAAAAACTGTCTTTT.

Points on this clone: This sample also contains other DNA sequences that code for the same CDR3. The chain links TRBV18 to TRBJ1-3; no clear D. The CDR3 sequence is 14 residues long. Germline loops: CDR1 KGHSH, CDR2 LQKENI. The ends were cut back, 3 bases at V and 0 bases at J, with 6 bases in the middle. This chain's CDR3 is CASSPGTSGNTIYF. DNA for the CDR3: TGTGCCAGCTCACCCGGTACCTCTGGAAACACCATATATTTT.

V and J are TRBV10-3 and TRBJ2-5, with a possible D match to TRBD2 (7 bases). V gave up 3 bases and J gave up 6 bases, with 14 bases separating them. CDR1 ENHRY and CDR2 SYGVKD come from the germline V gene. CDR3 length: 14 amino acids. DNA for the CDR3: TGTGCCATCAGTGATGGGGGGGCTTTAAAGACCCAGTACTTC. It is translated as CAISDGGALKTQYF.

CDR3 coding DNA: TGTGCCAGCAGCTTTTGGACAGGGGGCTTTGGAAACACCATATATTTT. This gives the protein CASSFWTGGFGNTIYF. V is TRBV7-6 and J is TRBJ1-3, with 11 bases lining up with TRBD1. Germline CDR1 SGHVS, CDR2 FNYEAQ. Trimming at V came to 3 bases and at J to 3 bases, leaving 4 bases not matched to a gene. This CDR3 contains 16 residues.

V and J are TRBV9 and TRBJ2-3; D gene ambiguous. The germline V gene encodes CDR1 SGDLS and CDR2 YYNGEE. V was pared by 4 bases and J by 0 bases, with 15 bases between. This CDR3 contains 16 residues. The CDR3 sequence: CASSPSPGYSTDTQYF. CDR3 nucleotide sequence: TGTGCCAGCAGCCCCAGTCCGGGTTATAGCACAGATACGCAGTATTTT.

In regard to this clone: Relative to the germline gene, one junction end is altered; a read error may explain this. The rearrangement joins TRBV15 to TRBJ1-2; 7 bases map to TRBD1. In germline, CDR1 is LNHNV, CDR2 YYDKDF (reference sequence). The CDR3 extends over 19 amino acids. In DNA form, the CDR3 reads TGTGCCACCAGCAGCTACCTTATGAGGGACAGAACAGCTAACTATGGCTACCCCTTC. Protein: CATSSYLMRDRTANYGYPF.

The V call is TRBV28, the J call TRBJ1-5, with D maybe TRBD1 (6 bases). V shed 3 bases and J shed 6 bases, with 21 bases lying between them. Germline V lookup: CDR1 MDHEN, CDR2 SYDVKM. CDR3 length equals 17 residues. Here the CDR3 reads CASSFGYAGADGQPQHF. The CDR3, as DNA: TGTGCCAGCAGTTTTGGGTATGCGGGGGCAGATGGTCAGCCCCAGCATTTT.

The CDR3 region is CASTKRVRDSKNTHSGNTIYF. In nucleotides, the CDR3 is TGCGCCAGCACCAAAAGGGTTCGGGACAGCAAAAATACCCACTCTGGAAACACCATATATTTT. The chain is built from TRBV23-1 and TRBJ1-3; 7 bases agree with TRBD1. TRBV23-1 is identified as an open reading frame with a role that is uncertain. J lost 0 bases, V lost 7 bases, and 24 bases had no gene match. The CDR3 loop spans 21 amino acids.

The rearrangement joins TRBV9 to TRBJ2-5; TRBD2 matches 8 bases. Germline V gene lookup returns CDR1 SGDLS and CDR2 YYNGEE. The trim removed 0 bases at V and 4 bases at J, leaving 8 bases unmatched. The CDR3 contains 16 residues. The CDR3: CASSVGTVAGSETQYF. DNA of the CDR3: TGTGCCAGCAGCGTAGGAACGGTAGCGGGATCAGAGACCCAGTACTTC.